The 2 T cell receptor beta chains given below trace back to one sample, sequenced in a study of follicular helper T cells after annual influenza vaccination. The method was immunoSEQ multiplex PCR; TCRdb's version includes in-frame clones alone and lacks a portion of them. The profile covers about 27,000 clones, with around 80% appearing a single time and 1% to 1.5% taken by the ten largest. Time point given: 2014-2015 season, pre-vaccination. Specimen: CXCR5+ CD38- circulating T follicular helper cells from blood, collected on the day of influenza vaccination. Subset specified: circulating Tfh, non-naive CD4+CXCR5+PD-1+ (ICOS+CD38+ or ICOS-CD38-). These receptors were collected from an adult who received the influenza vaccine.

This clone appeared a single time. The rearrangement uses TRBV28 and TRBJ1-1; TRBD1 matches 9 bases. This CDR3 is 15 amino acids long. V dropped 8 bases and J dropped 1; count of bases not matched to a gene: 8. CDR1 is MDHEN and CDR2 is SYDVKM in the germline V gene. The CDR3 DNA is TGTGCCAGCGGGCCGGGACAGGGATGGAACACTGAAGCTTTCTTT. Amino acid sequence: CASGPGQGWNTEAFF.

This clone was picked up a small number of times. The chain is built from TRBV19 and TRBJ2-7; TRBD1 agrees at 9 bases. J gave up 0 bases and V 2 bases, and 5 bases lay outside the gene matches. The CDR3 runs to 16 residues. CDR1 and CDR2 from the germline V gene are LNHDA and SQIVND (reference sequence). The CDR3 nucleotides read TGTGCCAGTAGTATAAAGGGACAGGGTTCCTCCTACGAGCAGTACTTC. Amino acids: CASSIKGQGSSYEQYF. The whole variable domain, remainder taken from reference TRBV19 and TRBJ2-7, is DGGITQSPKYLFRKEGQNVTLSCEQNLNHDAMYWYRQDPGQGLRLIYYSQIVNDFQKGDIAEGYSVSREKKESFPLTVTSAQKNPTAFYLCASSIKGQGSSYEQYFGPGTRLTVT.